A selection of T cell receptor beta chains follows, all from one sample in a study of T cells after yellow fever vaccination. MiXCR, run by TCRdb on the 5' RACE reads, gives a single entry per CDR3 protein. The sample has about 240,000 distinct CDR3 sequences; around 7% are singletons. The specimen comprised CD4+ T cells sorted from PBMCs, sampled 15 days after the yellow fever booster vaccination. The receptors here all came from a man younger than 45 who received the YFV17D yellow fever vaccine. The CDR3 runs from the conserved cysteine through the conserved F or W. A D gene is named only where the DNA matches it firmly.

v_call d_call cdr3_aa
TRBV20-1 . CSARDPGRKRETQYF
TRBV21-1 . CARTPTWTEQFF
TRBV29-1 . CSALVPTGELFF
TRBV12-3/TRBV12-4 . CASSFESGYQPQHF
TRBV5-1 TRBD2 CASSPTGTSHRGGELFF
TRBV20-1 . CSASRAGQQETQYF
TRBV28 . CASSFLPDTQYF
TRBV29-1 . CSVRTAGNTIYF
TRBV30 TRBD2 CAWRRAGVGTGELFF
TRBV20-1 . CSGQTLASPYEQYF
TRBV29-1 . CSVAGTEQFF
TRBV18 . CASSPLPDNTEAFF
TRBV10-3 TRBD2 CAISGRVSGSSYEQYF
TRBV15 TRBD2 CATSRDVAGGHETQYF
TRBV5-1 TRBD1 CASSYLSGQVGAEAFF
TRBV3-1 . CASSRTVSGNTIYF
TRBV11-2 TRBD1 CASSFQGASETQYF
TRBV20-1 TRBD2 CSAMGLAGGPGSEQYF
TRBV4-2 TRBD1 CASSQVVGTGGVNTEAFF
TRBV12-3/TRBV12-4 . CASTTVGSDTQYF
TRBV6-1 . CASSETIKGFGSPLHF
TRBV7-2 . CASSIRPTDTQYF
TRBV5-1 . CASSLGGDIYYNEQFF
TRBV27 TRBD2 CASRGLAGEETQYF
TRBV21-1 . CASSKKRGFGQETQYF
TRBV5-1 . CASSLEGQATGNEQFF
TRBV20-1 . CSASRPPVGGYTF
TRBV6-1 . CASSEKGHGLYGYTF
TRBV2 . CASSEEQGTGELFF
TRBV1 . CTSSQDLTGGVSYTF
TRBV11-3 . CASSLNQETQYF
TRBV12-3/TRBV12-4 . CASETLGSPLHF
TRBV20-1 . CSARVGAMSRNTEAFF
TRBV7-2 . CASSFPNSPLHF
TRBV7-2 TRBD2 CASTRRLAGVNEQYF
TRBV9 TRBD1 CAGSVATGVGNERQYF
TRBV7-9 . CASSLDNEAFF
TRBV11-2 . CASSLREDTEAFF
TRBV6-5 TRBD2 CASSNGLAAYNEQFF
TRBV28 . CASSFFSGRDTQYF
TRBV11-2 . CASSTGLVYGYTF
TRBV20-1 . CSASDFGRGYEQYF
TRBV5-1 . CASSLEGSTHTYEQYF
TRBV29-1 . CSVNLAQGPGRESGQYF
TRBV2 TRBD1 CASGRGQGSYEQYF
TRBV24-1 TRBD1 CATSDTRQGVYNEQFF
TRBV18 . CASSYSGYEQYF
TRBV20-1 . CSARTDSYNEQFF
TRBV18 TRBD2 CASSLLAGVAETQYF
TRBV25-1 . CASSGTEANTGELFF
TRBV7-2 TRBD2 CASSVASGGSYNEQFF
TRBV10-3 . CAISESADIAKNIQYF
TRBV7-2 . CASTRDTSGDTQYF
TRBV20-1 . CSTANPGPTQETQYF
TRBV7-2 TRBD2 CASSQDTSGGYEQYF
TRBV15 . CATSKGPGLNEQFF
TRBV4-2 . CASSPGLSCEQYF
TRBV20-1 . CSARHASDVQETQYF
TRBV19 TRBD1 CASMTGTGFFEPQHF